The rows below give T cell receptor beta chains drawn from one sample of a study of shared clonotypes between healthy human individuals. This table comes from immunoSEQ multiplex PCR, and its TCRdb copy is limited to in-frame clones, with some not included. The sample gives millions of clones, 95% of which show up once; under 0.15% is in the top ten. The specimen sequenced was naive CD4+ T cells sorted from blood. These receptors came from a man aged 18 to 29 in good health. Both conserved end residues are part of each CDR3. Each record gives: CDR3 length, D gene, J gene, V gene, clone size, CDR3 DNA, CDR3 protein. The D gene is left open where the match is weak. Size tells how often a clone was seen (once, few, many) or the class of an expanded clone, and some rows leave it out.

length: 14; D: NA; J: TRBJ1-1; V: TRBV6-5; size: NA; DNA: TGTGCCAGCATGAGTCGGTTTACGAGCACTGAAGCTTTCTTT; CDR3: CASMSRFTSTEAFF
length: 15; D: NA; J: TRBJ2-2; V: TRBV5-1; size: once; DNA: TGCGCCAGCAACTCTAAGGGCCCGAACACCGGGGAGCTGTTTTTT; CDR3: CASNSKGPNTGELFF
length: 16; D: TRBD2; J: TRBJ2-2; V: TRBV18; size: NA; DNA: TGTGCCAGCTCACCCGGACTAGCGGGAGTTTCCGGGGAGCTGTTTTTT; CDR3: CASSPGLAGVSGELFF
length: 15; D: NA; J: TRBJ1-6; V: TRBV14; size: NA; DNA: TGTGCCAGCAGCCTCTCTTCAGGGTCAAATTCACCCCTCCACTTT; CDR3: CASSLSSGSNSPLHF
length: 12; D: NA; J: TRBJ2-5; V: TRBV2; size: NA; DNA: TGTGCCAGCAGTGTCAGCCAAGAGACCCAGTACTTC; CDR3: CASSVSQETQYF
length: 16; D: NA; J: TRBJ2-3; V: TRBV2; size: NA; DNA: TGTGCCAGCACCTCCCGGGGCGTCACTAGCACAGATACGCAGTATTTT; CDR3: CASTSRGVTSTDTQYF
length: 14; D: NA; J: TRBJ1-2; V: TRBV7-9; size: NA; DNA: TGTGCCAGCAGCCATAAGGGACAAGCTGGCGGCTACACCTTC; CDR3: CASSHKGQAGGYTF
length: 18; D: NA; J: TRBJ1-2; V: TRBV12-5; size: NA; DNA: TGTGCTAGTGGTCTGGAGCTGAATAAGGGCTCCTCTAACTATGGCTACACCTTC; CDR3: CASGLELNKGSSNYGYTF
length: 17; D: TRBD2; J: TRBJ2-5; V: TRBV18; size: once; DNA: TGTGCCAGCTCACCGTCGTTACTAGCGGGAGGCCAAGAGACCCAGTACTTC; CDR3: CASSPSLLAGGQETQYF
length: 14; D: TRBD1; J: TRBJ2-5; V: TRBV6-1; size: NA; DNA: TGTGCCAGCACTTGGGACAGGGGGGTTGAGACCCAGTACTTC; CDR3: CASTWDRGVETQYF
length: 14; D: TRBD1; J: TRBJ1-2; V: TRBV2; size: NA; DNA: TGTGCCAGCAGTTGGGGAGGGGGCCATTATGGCTACACCTTC; CDR3: CASSWGGGHYGYTF
length: 15; D: NA; J: TRBJ2-5; V: TRBV28; size: NA; DNA: TGTGCCAGCAGTCGGGTGGGGGCGGCCGAAGAGACCCAGTACTTC; CDR3: CASSRVGAAEETQYF
length: 13; D: TRBD1; J: TRBJ1-2; V: TRBV4-3; size: NA; DNA: TGCGCCAGCAGCCCAAAGTCCACACAGGGGTGCACCTTC; CDR3: CASSPKSTQGCTF
length: 15; D: TRBD2; J: TRBJ2-1; V: TRBV5-4; size: NA; DNA: TGTGCCAGCAGCAGGACTAGCGGGTCCTACAATGAGCAGTTCTTC; CDR3: CASSRTSGSYNEQFF
length: 12; D: NA; J: TRBJ1-4; V: TRBV15; size: NA; DNA: TGTGCCACCAGCAGAGTCAACGAAAAACTGTTTTTT; CDR3: CATSRVNEKLFF
length: 13; D: NA; J: TRBJ1-6; V: TRBV6-6; size: NA; DNA: TGTGCCAGCAGTCCCCCGGGGTATTCACCCCTCCACTTT; CDR3: CASSPPGYSPLHF
length: 15; D: TRBD1; J: TRBJ1-5; V: TRBV5-1; size: NA; DNA: TGCGCCAGCAGCCGACAGGGTAATAGCAATCAGCCCCAGCATTTT; CDR3: CASSRQGNSNQPQHF
length: 16; D: NA; J: TRBJ1-5; V: TRBV11-3; size: NA; DNA: TGTGCCAGCAGCTTAGTGCCGGTCGGGAGCAATCAGCCCCAGCATTTT; CDR3: CASSLVPVGSNQPQHF
length: 15; D: TRBD1; J: TRBJ2-7; V: TRBV5-1; size: NA; DNA: TGCGCCAGCAGGGGGACAGGGGTCGTCTCCTACGAGCAGTACTTC; CDR3: CASRGTGVVSYEQYF
length: 13; D: TRBD2; J: TRBJ2-5; V: TRBV19; size: NA; DNA: TGTGCCAGTAACCCTAGCGGACAAGAGACCCAGTACTTC; CDR3: CASNPSGQETQYF
length: 13; D: NA; J: TRBJ1-1; V: TRBV5-1; size: NA; DNA: TGCGCCAGCAGCAGGGAGATGAACACTGAAGCTTTCTTT; CDR3: CASSREMNTEAFF
length: 18; D: TRBD1; J: TRBJ1-1; V: TRBV7-9; size: NA; DNA: TGTGCCAGCAGCTCTTTGGGGTGGGGAACAGGGGGTAACACTGAAGCTTTCTTT; CDR3: CASSSLGWGTGGNTEAFF
length: 15; D: TRBD1; J: TRBJ1-4; V: TRBV6-1; size: NA; DNA: TGTGCCAGCAGTGAAGGGGGGACAGTTAATGAAAAACTGTTTTTT; CDR3: CASSEGGTVNEKLFF
length: 15; D: NA; J: TRBJ1-1; V: TRBV7-2; size: NA; DNA: TGTGCCAGCAGCTCAGAGGGGGGACTGAACACTGAAGCTTTCTTT; CDR3: CASSSEGGLNTEAFF